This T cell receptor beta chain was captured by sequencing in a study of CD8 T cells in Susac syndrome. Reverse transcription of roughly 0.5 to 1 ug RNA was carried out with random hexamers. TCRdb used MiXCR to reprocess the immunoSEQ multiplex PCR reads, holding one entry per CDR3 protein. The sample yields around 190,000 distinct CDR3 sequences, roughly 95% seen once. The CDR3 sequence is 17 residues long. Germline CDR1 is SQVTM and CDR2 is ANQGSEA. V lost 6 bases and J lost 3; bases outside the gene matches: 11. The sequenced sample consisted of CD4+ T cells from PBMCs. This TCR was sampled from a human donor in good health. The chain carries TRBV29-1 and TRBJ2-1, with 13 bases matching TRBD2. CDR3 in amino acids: CSVGGLAGASLYNEQFF. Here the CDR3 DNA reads TGCAGCGTGGGTGGACTAGCGGGAGCCTCCCTCTACAATGAGCAGTTCTTC.